Here is one T cell receptor beta chain with its context. This record belongs to a study of OX40 agonist ivuxolimab in advanced cancers. Trimming took off 3 bases at V and 8 bases at J, with 9 bases between the two ends. This CDR3 is built from 12 residues. Germline loops: CDR1 LNHDA, CDR2 SQIVND (reference sequence). Sequenced by immunoSEQ multiplex PCR; TCRdb stores in-frame clones only, minus some. The repertoire consists of tens of thousands of clones, with roughly 92% occurring once and the leading ten covering about 16%. This sequence was found in an adult with an advanced solid tumor such as melanoma, head and neck, liver or kidney cancer. The chain has TRBV19 and TRBJ2-3; D ambiguous. The sequences come from CD4+ or CD8+ T cells sorted from blood, collected in a trial of the OX40 agonist ivuxolimab. In DNA, the CDR3 is TGTGCCAGTAGTATCGCTCTAGGTACGCAGTATTTT. Its translation: CASSIALGTQYF.